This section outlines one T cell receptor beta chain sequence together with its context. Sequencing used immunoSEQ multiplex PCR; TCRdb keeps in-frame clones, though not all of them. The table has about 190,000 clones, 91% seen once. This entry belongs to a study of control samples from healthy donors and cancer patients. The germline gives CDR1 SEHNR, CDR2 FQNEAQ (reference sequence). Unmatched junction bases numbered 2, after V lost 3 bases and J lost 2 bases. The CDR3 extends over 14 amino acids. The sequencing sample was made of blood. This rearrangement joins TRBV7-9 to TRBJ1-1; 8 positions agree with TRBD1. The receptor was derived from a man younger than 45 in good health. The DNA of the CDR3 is TGTGCCAGCAGCTTCAGGGGGCCCAACACTGAAGCTTTCTTT. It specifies CASSFRGPNTEAFF.